This T cell receptor beta chain was recorded in a study of early T cells in non-severe SARS-CoV-2 infection. Study background: Sequencing used unsorted whole-blood bulk RNA, so chains lack pairing. Overall study results and limits: Matching with VDJdb favored anti-spike CD8 responses (missing private and CD4 specificities).

The table lists this clonotype with many counts. Its antigen is still unknown. The length of the CDR3 is 13 residues. Germline CDR1 is SGHDT and CDR2 is YYEEEE. V dropped 7 bases and J dropped 4 bases, with 14 bases sitting between them. The library protocol tagged individual cDNA molecules with unique molecular identifiers. TCRdb re-called the 5' RACE reads through MiXCR, storing one row per CDR3 protein. This table has 97,000 or so distinct CDR3 sequences, roughly 13% appearing once. The receptor's source is an adult who was a healthcare worker with PCR-confirmed SARS-CoV-2 infection or an uninfected control (not recorded which). The sequencing input was whole blood. The chain carries TRBV5-6 and TRBJ1-1; D call uncertain. DNA of the CDR3: TGTGCCAGCGGTACCCGGCATGGCACTGAAGCTTTCTTT. Protein: CASGTRHGTEAFF.